This TCR beta chain was sequenced during a study of regulatory T cells in long-lasting Graves disease. CDR1 is SNHLY and CDR2 is FYNNEI in the germline V gene. V was trimmed by 4 bases and J by 10 bases, leaving 14 bases between them. CDR3 length: 13 amino acids. Relying on iRepertoire HTBI primers and Arm-PCR of CDR3 regions, the team built TCR beta libraries. TCRdb re-called the multiplex PCR reads with MiXCR, one entry per CDR3 protein. The data contain hundreds of thousands of distinct CDR3 sequences, roughly a fifth of them singletons. Findings of the study overall: Newly diagnosed patients had higher TCR diversity than persistent Graves' patients did. TRBV28, TRBJ1-2 and TRBJ2-5 emerged as the favored segments in persistent disease.

A word on this clonotype: Antigen specificity is unknown. This may be a read error: a much more frequent sequence differs by one nucleotide.

The time point denotes: persistent/refractory GD, antithyroid drugs over 5 years with positive TRAb. PBMC-extracted RNA yielded the TCR library. EDTA tubes received approximately 9 milliliters of drawn peripheral blood. The input for sequencing was peripheral blood mononuclear cells (PBMCs), taken when the disease was refractory, from a patient treated with antithyroid drugs. This TCR came from a female donor with Graves disease. V usage is TRBV2 and J usage is TRBJ2-4; D gene ambiguous. The CDR3 nucleotides read TGTGCCAGCAGTGGCCTGGGCAAGGGAATTCAGTACTTC. This gives the protein CASSGLGKGIQYF.